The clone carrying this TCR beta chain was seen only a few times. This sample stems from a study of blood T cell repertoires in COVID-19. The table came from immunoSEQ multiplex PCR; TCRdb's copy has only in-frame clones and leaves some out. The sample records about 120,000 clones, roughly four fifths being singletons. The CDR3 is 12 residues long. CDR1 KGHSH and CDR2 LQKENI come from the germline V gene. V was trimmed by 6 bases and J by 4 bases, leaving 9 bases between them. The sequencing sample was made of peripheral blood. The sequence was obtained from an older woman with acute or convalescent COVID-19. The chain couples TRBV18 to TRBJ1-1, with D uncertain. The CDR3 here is CASSLVGTEAFF. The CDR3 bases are TGTGCCAGCTCTCTAGTCGGCACTGAAGCTTTCTTT.